This is a list of T cell receptor beta chains from one sample in a study of cytomegalovirus exposure and HLA in healthy donors. TCRdb's copy holds only in-frame clones and misses some; the assay was immunoSEQ multiplex PCR. This table holds more than 150,000 clones, approximately 90% found once. The sample consisted of PBMCs. The source of these receptors is a man between 18 and 35 years old in good health and CMV-seronegative. CDR3s include the opening cysteine and the closing phenylalanine or tryptophan. A D gene is named only where the DNA matches it firmly.

cdr3_aa	j_call	cdr3_length	d_call	v_call
CASSRGGEGETQYF	TRBJ2-5	14	TRBD2	TRBV5-4
CASSNRGSGRGKAYEQYF	TRBJ2-7	18	TRBD2	TRBV19
CASSLAGHKATGELFF	TRBJ2-2	16	.	TRBV7-8
CASSSLAGRKETQYF	TRBJ2-5	15	TRBD2	TRBV6-5
CASSARTGPYQPQHF	TRBJ1-5	15	TRBD1	TRBV2
CACPRTGESEKLFF	TRBJ1-4	14	.	TRBV30
CASSTRGQGEAFF	TRBJ1-1	13	TRBD1	TRBV19
CSFQTGPRREQYF	TRBJ2-7	13	TRBD1	TRBV29-1
CASSLGANTEAFF	TRBJ1-1	13	.	TRBV27
CAVYSQVNTEAFF	TRBJ1-1	13	.	TRBV10-3
CSSSEWDTEAFF	TRBJ1-1	12	.	TRBV29-1
CASSGGSGSYEQYF	TRBJ2-7	14	.	TRBV6-5
CSVVVGGSGANVLTF	TRBJ2-6	15	.	TRBV29-1
CASSPLRGEEDTQYF	TRBJ2-3	15	TRBD2	TRBV27
CASSPYTPYEQYF	TRBJ2-7	13	.	TRBV27
CASSPVSGGQGDTGELFF	TRBJ2-2	18	.	TRBV18
CASSSGQFTEAFF	TRBJ1-1	13	TRBD1	TRBV10-1
CALTKTGLGYNKQFF	TRBJ2-1	15	.	TRBV30
CASIGGRPNTGELFF	TRBJ2-2	15	.	TRBV28
CASSRFTAYSYEQYF	TRBJ2-7	15	.	TRBV5-6
CASSPPFLAGGYNEQFF	TRBJ2-1	17	TRBD2	TRBV18
CASSPWGGENTEAFF	TRBJ1-1	15	.	TRBV5-1
CASSRGYNEQFF	TRBJ2-1	12	.	TRBV2
CASSLILGGSYGYTF	TRBJ1-2	15	.	TRBV5-1
CASSPPNRGSYEQYF	TRBJ2-7	15	.	TRBV7-9
CASSLGTGNYNEQFF	TRBJ2-1	15	TRBD1	TRBV11-3
CASSGGEKLFF	TRBJ1-4	11	.	TRBV4-1
CASSARGGQGNQPQHF	TRBJ1-5	16	.	TRBV7-8
CASSYEGPPRHNEQFF	TRBJ2-1	16	.	TRBV10-2
CASRTTGNTGELFF	TRBJ2-2	14	.	TRBV7-6
CASSRGGNLNTEAFF	TRBJ1-1	15	TRBD1	TRBV5-1
CASSPGGGPAGAFF	TRBJ1-1	14	.	TRBV28
CASSEFVGQGPYGYTF	TRBJ1-2	16	TRBD1	TRBV6-1
CASSLRTGGGTTYEQYF	TRBJ2-7	17	TRBD1	TRBV7-2
CASRATGTYEQYF	TRBJ2-7	13	TRBD1	TRBV6-1
CASSSFAGGSSYNEQFF	TRBJ2-1	17	TRBD2	TRBV27
CAWSVFRTQVLYGYTF	TRBJ1-2	16	.	TRBV30
CASSLIGGGQPQHF	TRBJ1-5	14	.	TRBV27
CASRPDSRGNTIYF	TRBJ1-3	14	.	TRBV6-5
CASSLIAGGTYEQYF	TRBJ2-7	15	TRBD2	TRBV5-5